These 2 T cell receptor beta chains share one sample of origin, sequenced in a study of blood T cell repertoires in COVID-19. The assay was immunoSEQ multiplex PCR, and TCRdb's table has in-frame clones only and misses some. The sample holds over 80,000 clones, approximately 91% seen once. Material for sequencing was peripheral blood. These receptors were taken from a man between 65 and 85 years old with acute or convalescent COVID-19.

The chain employs TRBV28 and TRBJ2-3; D uncertain. This CDR3 comprises 11 residues. The ends were cut back, 4 bases at V and 8 bases at J, with 7 bases in the middle. Germline-derived CDR1 and CDR2 are MDHEN and SYDVKM. The CDR3 reads CASSSYSTQYF. The CDR3 DNA is TGTGCCAGCAGTTCGTATAGTACGCAGTATTTT.

The sample holds one count of this clone. CDR3 sequence (DNA): TGCGCCAGCAGACAAATAGGGGCTGATACGCAGTATTTT. It translates to CASRQIGADTQYF. The gene calls are TRBV4-1 and TRBJ2-3; D may be TRBD1 (5 bases). CDR1 and CDR2 (germline): MGHRA, YSYEKL. The CDR3 extends over 13 amino acids. Between the trimmed V and J ends, which lost 6 bases and 6 bases, there was a span of 13 bases.